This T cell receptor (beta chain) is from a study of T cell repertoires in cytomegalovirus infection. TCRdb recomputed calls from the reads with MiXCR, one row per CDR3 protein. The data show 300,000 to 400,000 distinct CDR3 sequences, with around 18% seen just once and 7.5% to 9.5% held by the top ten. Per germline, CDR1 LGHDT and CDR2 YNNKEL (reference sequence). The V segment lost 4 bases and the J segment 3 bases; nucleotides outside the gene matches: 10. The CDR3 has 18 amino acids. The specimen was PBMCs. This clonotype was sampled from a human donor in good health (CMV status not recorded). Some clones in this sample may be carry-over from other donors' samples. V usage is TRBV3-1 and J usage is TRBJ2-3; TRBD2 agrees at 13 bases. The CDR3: CASSLAVRGLAGTDTQYF. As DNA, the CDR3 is TGTGCCAGCAGCCTAGCTGTTCGGGGACTAGCGGGAACAGATACGCAGTATTTT.